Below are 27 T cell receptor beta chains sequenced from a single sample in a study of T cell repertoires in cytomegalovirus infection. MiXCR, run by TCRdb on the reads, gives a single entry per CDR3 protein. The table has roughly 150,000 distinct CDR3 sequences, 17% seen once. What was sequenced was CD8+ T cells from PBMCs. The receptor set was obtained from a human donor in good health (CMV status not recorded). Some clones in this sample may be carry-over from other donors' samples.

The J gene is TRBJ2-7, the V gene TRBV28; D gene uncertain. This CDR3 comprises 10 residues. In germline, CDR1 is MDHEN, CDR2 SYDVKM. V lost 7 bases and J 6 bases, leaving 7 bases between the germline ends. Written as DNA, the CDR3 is TGTGCCAGCATGGGTCCCGAGCAGTACTTC. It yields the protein CASMGPEQYF. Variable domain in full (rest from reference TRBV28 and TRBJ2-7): DVKVTQSSRYLVKRTGEKVFLECVQDMDHENMFWYRQDPGLGLRLIYFSYDVKMKEKGDIPEGYSVSREKKERFSLILESASTNQTSMYLCASMGPEQYFGPGTRLTVT.

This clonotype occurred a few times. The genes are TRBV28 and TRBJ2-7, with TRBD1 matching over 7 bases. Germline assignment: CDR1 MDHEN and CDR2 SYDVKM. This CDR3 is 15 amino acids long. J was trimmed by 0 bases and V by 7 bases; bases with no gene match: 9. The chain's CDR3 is CASTPPGGASYEQYF. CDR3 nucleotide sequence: TGTGCCAGCACCCCCCCAGGGGGAGCCTCCTACGAGCAGTACTTC.

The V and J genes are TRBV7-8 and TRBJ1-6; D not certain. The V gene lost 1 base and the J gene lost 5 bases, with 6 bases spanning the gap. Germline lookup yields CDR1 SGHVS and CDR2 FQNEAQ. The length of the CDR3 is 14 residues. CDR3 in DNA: TGTGCCAGCAGCTTAGGGCAGGATAATTCACCCCTCCACTTT. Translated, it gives CASSLGQDNSPLHF.

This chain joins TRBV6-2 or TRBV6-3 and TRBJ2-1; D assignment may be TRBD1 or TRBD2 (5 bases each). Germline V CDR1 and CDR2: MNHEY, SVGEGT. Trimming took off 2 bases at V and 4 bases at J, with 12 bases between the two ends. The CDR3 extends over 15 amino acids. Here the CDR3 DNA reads TGTGCCAGCAGTTACGACAGCGGTACTTACAATGAGCAGTTCTTC. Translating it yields CASSYDSGTYNEQFF.

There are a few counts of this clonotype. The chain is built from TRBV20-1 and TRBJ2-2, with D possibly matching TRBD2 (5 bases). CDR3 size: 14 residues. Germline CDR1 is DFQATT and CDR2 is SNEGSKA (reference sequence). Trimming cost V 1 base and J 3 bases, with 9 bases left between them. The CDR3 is CSARVYGDTGELFF. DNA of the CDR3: TGCAGTGCTAGAGTTTACGGGGACACCGGGGAGCTGTTTTTT.

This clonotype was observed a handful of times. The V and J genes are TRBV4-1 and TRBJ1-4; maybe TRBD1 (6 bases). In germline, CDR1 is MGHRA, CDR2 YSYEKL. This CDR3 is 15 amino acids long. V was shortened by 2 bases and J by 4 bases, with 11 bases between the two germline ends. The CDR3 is CASSQPGDLNEKLFF. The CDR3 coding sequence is TGCGCCAGCAGCCAACCAGGGGATCTTAATGAAAAACTGTTTTTT.

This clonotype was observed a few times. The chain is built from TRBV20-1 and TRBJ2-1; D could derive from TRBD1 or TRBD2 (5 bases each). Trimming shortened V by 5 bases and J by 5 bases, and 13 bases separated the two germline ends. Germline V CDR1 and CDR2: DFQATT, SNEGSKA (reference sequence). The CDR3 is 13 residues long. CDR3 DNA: TGCAGTGCTGGGGGTTACAGGAACAATGAGCAGTTCTTC. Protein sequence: CSAGGYRNNEQFF.

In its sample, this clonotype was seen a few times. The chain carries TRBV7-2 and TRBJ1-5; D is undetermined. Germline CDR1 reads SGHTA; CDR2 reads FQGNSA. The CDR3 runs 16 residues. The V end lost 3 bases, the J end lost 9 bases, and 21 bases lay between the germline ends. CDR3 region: CASSFDKGLGGRPQHF. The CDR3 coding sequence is TGTGCCAGCAGCTTTGACAAGGGTCTAGGTGGGCGGCCCCAGCATTTT. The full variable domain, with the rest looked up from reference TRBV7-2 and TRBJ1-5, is GAGVSQSPSNKVTEKGKDVELRCDPISGHTALYWYRQSLGQGLEFLIYFQGNSAPDKSGLPSDRFSAERTGGSVSTLTIQRTQQEDSAVYLCASSFDKGLGGRPQHFGDGTRLSIL.

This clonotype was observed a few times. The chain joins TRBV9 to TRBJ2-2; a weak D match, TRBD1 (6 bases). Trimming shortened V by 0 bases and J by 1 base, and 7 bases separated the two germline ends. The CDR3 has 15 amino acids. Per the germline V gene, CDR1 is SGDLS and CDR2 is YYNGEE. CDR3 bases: TGTGCCAGCAGCGTAGGGGGGCGGAACACCGGGGAGCTGTTTTTT. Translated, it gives CASSVGGRNTGELFF.

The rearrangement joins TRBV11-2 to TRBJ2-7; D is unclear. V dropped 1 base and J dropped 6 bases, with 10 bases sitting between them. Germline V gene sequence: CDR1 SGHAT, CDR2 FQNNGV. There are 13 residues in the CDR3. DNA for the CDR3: TGTGCCAGCAGCTTAGTAAGAGCCCGCGAGCAGTACTTC. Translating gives CASSLVRAREQYF.

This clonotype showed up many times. CDR3 region: CASSLTGRTEAFF. The DNA of the CDR3 is TGTGCCAGCAGTCTTACAGGGAGAACTGAAGCTTTCTTT. The V gene is TRBV12-3 or TRBV12-4, the J gene TRBJ1-1, with D tentatively TRBD1 (6 bases). Trimming took 5 bases from V and 5 from J, leaving 12 bases between them. The CDR3 is made up of 13 amino acids.

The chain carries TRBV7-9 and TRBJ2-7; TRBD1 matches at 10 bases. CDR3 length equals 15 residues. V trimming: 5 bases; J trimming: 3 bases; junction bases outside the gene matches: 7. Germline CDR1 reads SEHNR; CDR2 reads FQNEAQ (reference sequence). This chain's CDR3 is CASSNRDRGVYEQYF. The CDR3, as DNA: TGTGCCAGCAGCAACCGGGACAGGGGCGTCTACGAGCAGTACTTC. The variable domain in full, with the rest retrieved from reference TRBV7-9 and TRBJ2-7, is DTGVSQNPRHKITKRGQNVTFRCDPISEHNRLYWYRQTLGQGPEFLTYFQNEAQLEKSRLLSDRFSAERPKGSFSTLEIQRTEQGDSAMYLCASSNRDRGVYEQYFGPGTRLTVT.

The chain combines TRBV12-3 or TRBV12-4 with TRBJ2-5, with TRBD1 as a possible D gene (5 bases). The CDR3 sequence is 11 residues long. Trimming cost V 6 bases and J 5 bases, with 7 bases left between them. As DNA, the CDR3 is TGTGCCAGCAGGGCAGGGGAGACCCAGTACTTC. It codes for CASRAGETQYF.

CDR3 nucleotides: TGCAGCGTTGAAGTGCTAGACTCCTACGAGCAGTACTTC. As protein: CSVEVLDSYEQYF. The rearrangement uses TRBV29-1 and TRBJ2-7; no clear D. Germline V CDR1 and CDR2: SQVTM, ANQGSEA. The CDR3 spans 13 residues. The V end lost 1 base, the J end lost 0 bases, and 7 bases lay between the germline ends.

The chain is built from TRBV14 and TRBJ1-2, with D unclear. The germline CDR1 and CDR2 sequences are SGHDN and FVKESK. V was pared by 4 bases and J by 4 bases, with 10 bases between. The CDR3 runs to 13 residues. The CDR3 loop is CASSLGNGYGYTF. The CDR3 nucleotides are TGTGCCAGCAGCCTGGGCAACGGCTATGGCTACACCTTC.

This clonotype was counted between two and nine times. Here the CDR3 reads CASSPTGLVPQHF. The CDR3 region has the DNA TGTGCCAGCAGCCCGACAGGGTTGGTGCCCCAGCATTTT. The V and J genes are TRBV6-2 or TRBV6-3 and TRBJ1-5, with 7 bases aligning to TRBD1. Germline lookup yields CDR1 MNHEY and CDR2 SVGEGT. This CDR3 contains 13 residues. Unmatched junction bases numbered 8, after V lost 6 bases and J lost 9 bases.

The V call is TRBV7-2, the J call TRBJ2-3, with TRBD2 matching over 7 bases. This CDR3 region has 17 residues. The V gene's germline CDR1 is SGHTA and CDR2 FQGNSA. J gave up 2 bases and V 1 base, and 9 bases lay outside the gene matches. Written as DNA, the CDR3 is TGTGCCAGCAGCTTAGGGCTTGGTAGCGGGTTCACAGATACGCAGTATTTT. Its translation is CASSLGLGSGFTDTQYF.

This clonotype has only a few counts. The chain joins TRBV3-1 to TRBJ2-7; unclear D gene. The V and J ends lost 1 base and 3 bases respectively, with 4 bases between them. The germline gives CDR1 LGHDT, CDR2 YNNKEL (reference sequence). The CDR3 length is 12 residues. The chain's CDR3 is CASSQVYYEQYF. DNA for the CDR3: TGTGCCAGCAGCCAAGTCTACTACGAGCAGTACTTC.

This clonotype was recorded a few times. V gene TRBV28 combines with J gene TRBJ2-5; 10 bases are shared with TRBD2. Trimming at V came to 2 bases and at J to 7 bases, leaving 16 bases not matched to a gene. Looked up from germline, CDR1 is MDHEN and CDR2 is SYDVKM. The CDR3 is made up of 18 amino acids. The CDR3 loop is CASSLESSGSTASGTQYF. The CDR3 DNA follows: TGTGCCAGCAGTTTAGAGTCTAGCGGGAGTACCGCCAGCGGGACCCAGTACTTC.

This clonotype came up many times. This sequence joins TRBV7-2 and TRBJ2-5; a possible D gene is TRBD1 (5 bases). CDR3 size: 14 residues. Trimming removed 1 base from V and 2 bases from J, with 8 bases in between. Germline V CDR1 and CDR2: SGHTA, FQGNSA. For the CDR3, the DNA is TGTGCCAGCAGCTTAGAAGGGGTTCAAGAGACCCAGTACTTC. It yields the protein CASSLEGVQETQYF.

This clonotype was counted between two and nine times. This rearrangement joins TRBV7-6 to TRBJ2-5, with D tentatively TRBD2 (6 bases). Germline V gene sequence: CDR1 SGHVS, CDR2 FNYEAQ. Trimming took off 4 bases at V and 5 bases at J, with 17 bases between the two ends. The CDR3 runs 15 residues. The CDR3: CASSSLFVREETQYF. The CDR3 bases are TGTGCCAGCAGCTCCCTATTTGTCCGGGAGGAGACCCAGTACTTC.

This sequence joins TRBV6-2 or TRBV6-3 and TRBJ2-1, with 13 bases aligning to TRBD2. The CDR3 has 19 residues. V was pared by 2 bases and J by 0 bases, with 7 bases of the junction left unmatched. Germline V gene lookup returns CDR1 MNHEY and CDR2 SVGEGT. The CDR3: CASSYTGTSGVSSYNEQFF. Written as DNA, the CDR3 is TGTGCCAGCAGTTACACCGGGACTAGCGGGGTGAGCTCCTACAATGAGCAGTTCTTC.

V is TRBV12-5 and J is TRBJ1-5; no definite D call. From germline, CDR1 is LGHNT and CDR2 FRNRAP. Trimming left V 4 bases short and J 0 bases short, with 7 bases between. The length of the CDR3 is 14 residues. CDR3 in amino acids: CASGWGYSNQPQHF. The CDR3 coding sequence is TGTGCTAGTGGTTGGGGTTATAGCAATCAGCCCCAGCATTTT.

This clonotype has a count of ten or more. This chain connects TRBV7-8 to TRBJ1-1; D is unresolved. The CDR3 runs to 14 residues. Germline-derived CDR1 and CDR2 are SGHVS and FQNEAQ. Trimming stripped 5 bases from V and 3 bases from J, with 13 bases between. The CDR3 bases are TGTGCCAGCAGCGTCCTTGGTCAGGACACTGAAGCTTTCTTT. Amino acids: CASSVLGQDTEAFF.

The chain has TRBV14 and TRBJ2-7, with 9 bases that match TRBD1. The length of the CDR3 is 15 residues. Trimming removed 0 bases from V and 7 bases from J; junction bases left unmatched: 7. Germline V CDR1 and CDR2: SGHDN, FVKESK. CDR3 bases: TGTGCCAGCAGCCAAGAGCACAGGGGGCGTCGGGAGCAGTACTTC. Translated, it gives CASSQEHRGRREQYF.

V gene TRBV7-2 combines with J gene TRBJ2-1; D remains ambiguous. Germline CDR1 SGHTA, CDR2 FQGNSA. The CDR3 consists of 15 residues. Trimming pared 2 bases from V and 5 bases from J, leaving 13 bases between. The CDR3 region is CASSLKSAGNNEQFF. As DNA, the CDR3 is TGTGCCAGCAGCTTAAAATCAGCCGGCAACAATGAGCAGTTCTTC.

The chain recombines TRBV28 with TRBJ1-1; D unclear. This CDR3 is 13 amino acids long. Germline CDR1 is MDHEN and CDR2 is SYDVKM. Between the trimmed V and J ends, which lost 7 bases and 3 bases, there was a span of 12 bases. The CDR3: CASIPLGYTEAFF. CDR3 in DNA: TGTGCCAGCATCCCGCTTGGGTACACTGAAGCTTTCTTT.